A single sample is the source of the 30 T cell receptor beta chains below, sequenced in a study of prognosis after radiotherapy for stage I lung cancer. It was by two-round multiplex PCR that TCR beta CDR3 was amplified from genomic DNA. Primers (each specific to one TRBV or TRBJ gene) were used in first-round PCR. One entry per CDR3 protein results from TCRdb running MiXCR on the multiplex PCR reads. The sample includes over 10,000 distinct CDR3 sequences, 45% to 50% of them seen just once. The source material was PBMCs, sampled before or after stereotactic body radiation therapy (not recorded which). These receptors originate from a donor aged 50 or older with non-small cell lung cancer.

This clonotype is termed medium-sized. V gene TRBV6-5 combines with J gene TRBJ2-3, with 9 bases that match TRBD2. V lost 4 bases and J lost 1; bases outside the gene matches: 9. Germline V gene sequence: CDR1 MNHEY, CDR2 SVGAGI. The CDR3 sequence is 17 residues long. The CDR3 nucleotides read TGTGCCAGCAGTTTCCGCTCGATAGCGGGGGGCACAGATACGCAGTATTTT. Protein sequence: CASSFRSIAGGTDTQYF.

By proportion, this clonotype is medium-sized. The chain joins TRBV5-1 to TRBJ2-2, with TRBD2 identical over 11 bases. Germline V gene data show CDR1 as SGHRS and CDR2 as YFSETQ. The trim removed 1 base at V and 0 bases at J, leaving 11 bases unmatched. The CDR3 totals 20 residues. For the CDR3, the DNA is TGCGCCAGCAGCTTGATGGGGGTACTAGCGGGAGTCGCGAACACCGGGGAGCTGTTTTTT. This encodes CASSLMGVLAGVANTGELFF. The full variable domain, rest sourced from reference TRBV5-1 and TRBJ2-2, is KAGVTQTPRYLIKTRGQQVTLSCSPISGHRSVSWYQQTPGQGLQFLFEYFSETQRNKGNFPGRFSGRQFSNSRSEMNVSTLELGDSALYLCASSLMGVLAGVANTGELFFGEGSRLTVL.

This chain connects TRBV5-6 to TRBJ2-3; possible D gene TRBD1, 5 bases. V was cut by 0 bases and J by 2 bases, with 13 bases left in between. The CDR3 extends over 16 amino acids. CDR1 is SGHDT, CDR2 YYEEEE, per germline. The CDR3 loop reads CASSLEQVALTDTQYF. The CDR3 coding sequence is TGTGCCAGCAGCTTGGAACAGGTAGCCCTCACAGATACGCAGTATTTT.

The table lists this clonotype with many counts. V gene TRBV4-2 combines with J gene TRBJ1-6; D is unresolved. V shed 4 bases and J shed 8 bases, with 15 bases lying between them. The CDR3 covers 15 residues. The germline V gene encodes CDR1 LGHNA and CDR2 YNFKEQ. In nucleotides, the CDR3 is TGTGCCAGCAGCCGCGGCAGTGGGGAGGATTCACCCCTCCACTTT. Translating it yields CASSRGSGEDSPLHF.

This clonotype was detected many times. The chain is built from TRBV6-4 and TRBJ1-1; D gene unclear. Trimming stripped 2 bases from V and 1 base from J, with 5 bases between. This CDR3 region has 13 residues. CDR1 is MRHNA, CDR2 SNTAGT, per germline. DNA of the CDR3: TGTGCCAGCAGTGACGAGCAGAACACTGAAGCTTTCTTT. Translating it yields CASSDEQNTEAFF.

Note on this clonotype: The germline gene is not matched at one end of the junction; a read error may be the cause. The chain combines TRBV28 with TRBJ1-4; weak D call: TRBD1 (5 bases). This CDR3 is built from 15 residues. Germline CDR1 reads MDHEN; CDR2 reads SYDVKM. CDR3 loop: CASSETGPEGERLFF. The CDR3 DNA follows: TGTGCCAGCAGCGAAACAGGCCCTGAAGGGGAAAGACTGTTTTTT.

This clonotype is medium-sized (0.01 to 0.1%) in the sample. V is TRBV6-5 and J is TRBJ2-3; the D gene is possibly TRBD2 (5 bases). The CDR3 is 17 amino acids. Deletions cut 4 bases from V and 2 bases from J, with 19 bases between. Germline-derived CDR1 and CDR2 are MNHEY and SVGAGI. The CDR3 here is CASSSLVTRAPTDTQYF. The CDR3 nucleotides are TGTGCCAGCAGTTCACTAGTGACGAGGGCGCCCACAGATACGCAGTATTTT.

Judged by abundance, this clonotype is medium-sized (0.01 to 0.1%). The chain joins TRBV28 to TRBJ1-3; D not certain. The V gene's germline CDR1 is MDHEN and CDR2 SYDVKM. Deletions cut 5 bases from V and 3 bases from J, with 14 bases between. The CDR3 is made up of 15 amino acids. This chain's CDR3 is CASSGIIWYGNTIYF. In DNA form, the CDR3 reads TGTGCCAGCAGTGGGATAATCTGGTATGGAAACACCATATATTTT.

This clonotype appeared many times. The chain has TRBV5-6 and TRBJ2-1; TRBD2 agrees at 11 bases. This CDR3 region has 13 residues. Germline loops: CDR1 SGHDT, CDR2 YYEEEE. The ends lost 7 bases at V and 7 bases at J; junction bases unmatched: 4. The CDR3, as DNA: TGTGCCAGCCTAGCGGGAGGAGCGAATGAGCAGTTCTTC. Amino acids: CASLAGGANEQFF. Full variable domain (remainder filled in from reference TRBV5-6 and TRBJ2-1): DAGVTQSPTHLIKTRGQQVTLRCSPKSGHDTVSWYQQALGQGPQFIFQYYEEEERQRGNFPDRFSGHQFPNYSSELNVNALLLGDSALYLCASLAGGANEQFFGPGTRLTVL.

Comments on this clonotype: A far larger clone is only one base removed, so a read error is likely. The chain links TRBV10-3 to TRBJ2-1; TRBD2 matches 10 bases. The CDR3 loop spans 16 amino acids. Germline CDR1 is ENHRY and CDR2 is SYGVKD. Trimming cost V 10 bases and J 7 bases; bases outside gene matches: 16. CDR3 protein: CASRKAGGTAGNEQFF. The CDR3 nucleotides read TGTGCCAGCAGAAAAGCGGGAGGGACGGCGGGGAATGAGCAGTTCTTC.

This clonotype is medium-sized (0.01 to 0.1%) within its sample. The rearrangement uses TRBV2 and TRBJ1-6, with D possibly TRBD1 on 6 matching bases. CDR1 and CDR2 from the germline V gene are SNHLY and FYNNEI. CDR3 length: 14 residues. Between the trimmed V and J ends, which lost 10 bases and 8 bases, there was a span of 18 bases. The CDR3 here is CATAGQGPHSPLHF. The CDR3 bases are TGTGCCACCGCGGGGCAGGGGCCCCATTCACCCCTCCACTTT.

The rearrangement links TRBV6-9 to TRBJ2-1; 7 bases match TRBD1. Trimming removed 3 bases from V and 6 bases from J; junction bases left unmatched: 8. Germline V CDR1 and CDR2: MNHGY, SVAAGI. There are 15 residues in the CDR3. CDR3 amino acids: CASSYLTGVGNEQFF. The CDR3 DNA follows: TGTGCCAGCAGTTACCTAACAGGGGTGGGCAATGAGCAGTTCTTC.

This clonotype was counted many times. One junction end does not reproduce the germline sequence, and a read error may be involved. The chain recombines TRBV7-2 with TRBJ2-3; D is undetermined. In germline, CDR1 is SGHTA, CDR2 FQGNSA. This CDR3 has 12 amino acids. CDR3 residues: CASRAETDTRYF. Here the CDR3 DNA reads TGTGCCAGCAGGGCAGAAACAGATACGCGGTATTTT.

V and J are TRBV11-2 and TRBJ2-1; D is perhaps TRBD2 (6 bases). CDR1 and CDR2 from the germline V gene are SGHAT and FQNNGV. Trimming stripped 1 base from V and 5 bases from J, with 15 bases between. The CDR3 sequence is 16 residues long. The CDR3 region has the DNA TGTGCCAGCAGCTTAGTAGGCGGGATGGTAAACAATGAGCAGTTCTTC. Translation gives CASSLVGGMVNNEQFF.

Details on this clonotype: A far larger clone differs by one base, so this is likely a read error. The chain employs TRBV6-9 and TRBJ2-1; TRBD2 agrees at 11 bases. CDR1 is MNHGY and CDR2 is SVAAGI in the germline V gene. This CDR3 is 15 amino acids long. CDR3 sequence (DNA): TGTGCCAGCAGCCCGACTAGCGGGACCTACAATGAGCAGTTATTC. Translating it yields CASSPTSGTYNEQLF.

In DNA, the CDR3 is TGCAGTGCTAGCGGGCGTAGGGGCACTGAAGCTTTCTTT. Amino acid sequence: CSASGRRGTEAFF. The chain employs TRBV20-1 and TRBJ1-1, with D perhaps TRBD1 (5 bases). This CDR3 spans 13 amino acids. The germline V and J ends were trimmed by 3 bases and 4 bases, with 12 bases remaining between them. Germline V gene sequence: CDR1 DFQATT, CDR2 SNEGSKA (reference sequence).

This clonotype was counted many times. The V call is TRBV20-1, the J call TRBJ1-3; TRBD1 might be the D (5 bases). V was cut by 3 bases and J by 2 bases, with 11 bases left in between. Germline lookup yields CDR1 DFQATT and CDR2 SNEGSKA (reference sequence). CDR3 length equals 14 residues. The CDR3 loop is CSAREGSAGNTIYF. The CDR3 region has the DNA TGCAGTGCTAGGGAGGGGTCGGCTGGAAACACCATATATTTT.

This clonotype has only one observation. The chain recombines TRBV13 with TRBJ2-3; 7 bases fit TRBD1. The germline V gene encodes CDR1 PRHDT and CDR2 FYEKMQ (reference sequence). CDR3 size: 14 residues. With 5 bases clipped from V and 2 bases from J, the junction kept 4 bases outside the gene matches. Here the CDR3 reads CASSPGTDTDTQYF. The CDR3 DNA reads as TGTGCCAGCAGCCCTGGGACAGACACAGATACGCAGTATTTT.

The rearrangement uses TRBV20-1 and TRBJ2-5; possibly TRBD1 for D (5 bases). Trimming stripped 2 bases from V and 2 bases from J, with 12 bases between. The CDR3 runs 14 residues. CDR1 is DFQATT, CDR2 SNEGSKA, per germline (reference sequence). The CDR3, as DNA: TGCAGTGCTAGAAGTGGGGCCGAGCAAGAGACCCAGTACTTC. Amino acids: CSARSGAEQETQYF.

Worth noting for this clonotype: A read error is the likely source, as a far larger clone sits one nucleotide away. The rearrangement uses TRBV28 and TRBJ1-4, with a weak D call TRBD1 (6 bases). The J call is in doubt because the DNA end fits TRBJ1-6 better. The length of the CDR3 is 16 residues. Germline assignment: CDR1 MDHEN and CDR2 SYDVKM. Written as DNA, the CDR3 is TGTGCCAGCAGTTCGCCGGGACATGGAACTAATTCACCCCTCCACTTT. Amino acids: CASSSPGHGTNSPLHF.

This clonotype was counted at least ten times. The chain employs TRBV2 and TRBJ1-5; D possibly corresponds to TRBD1 (5 bases). Germline V gives CDR1 SNHLY, CDR2 FYNNEI. The V end lost 6 bases, the J end lost 1 base, and 7 bases lay between the germline ends. The CDR3 contains 13 residues. The CDR3 is CASRGDSNQPQHF. The CDR3 nucleotides are TGTGCCAGCAGGGGGGACAGCAATCAGCCCCAGCATTTT.

This clonotype showed up many times. The rearrangement links TRBV9 to TRBJ1-4; 9 nucleotides match TRBD1. The CDR3 sequence is 15 residues long. Germline CDR1 SGDLS, CDR2 YYNGEE. The V and J ends lost 3 bases and 8 bases, in that order; junction bases with no gene match: 8. CDR3 loop: CASSATGGLSEKLFF. CDR3 in DNA: TGTGCCAGCAGCGCCACAGGGGGCTTGTCCGAAAAACTGTTTTTT.

The sample holds many counts of this clonotype. The rearrangement links TRBV7-2 to TRBJ2-7, with 11 positions matching TRBD2. Germline V gene data show CDR1 as SGHTA and CDR2 as FQGNSA. CDR3 length: 16 amino acids. The ends lost 2 bases at V and 1 base at J; junction bases unmatched: 4. The CDR3, as DNA: TGTGCCAGCAGCTTACGGACTAGCGGGTCTTCCTACGAGCAGTACTTC. As protein: CASSLRTSGSSYEQYF.

This clonotype showed up many times. J is TRBJ2-3 and V is TRBV3-1, with 13 bases matching TRBD2. This CDR3 is built from 16 residues. CDR1 and CDR2 from the germline V gene are LGHDT and YNNKEL (reference sequence). V lost 2 bases, J lost 7 bases, and 6 bases stayed unmatched. This CDR3 is CASSQTSGTSGNTQYF. CDR3 in DNA: TGTGCCAGCAGCCAAACATCGGGGACTAGCGGGAATACGCAGTATTTT.

This clonotype is medium-sized by share. The chain has TRBV15 and TRBJ2-3; D unresolved. The germline V gene encodes CDR1 LNHNV and CDR2 YYDKDF (reference sequence). V lost 6 bases and J 2 bases, leaving 12 bases between the germline ends. The length of the CDR3 is 14 residues. The CDR3 is CATRELYTTDTQYF. In DNA, the CDR3 is TGTGCCACCAGGGAGCTCTACACCACAGATACGCAGTATTTT.

There are many counts of this clonotype. This chain uses TRBV3-1 with TRBJ2-1; no clear D gene. The CDR3 contains 17 residues. The germline V gene encodes CDR1 LGHDT and CDR2 YNNKEL (reference sequence). V was trimmed by 0 bases and J by 0 bases, leaving 12 bases between them. CDR3 sequence: CASSQERGVSSYNEQFF. CDR3 nucleotide sequence: TGTGCCAGCAGCCAAGAACGCGGCGTTAGCTCCTACAATGAGCAGTTCTTC.

This clonotype was seen ten or more times. The chain recombines TRBV7-2 with TRBJ2-7, with 9 bases identical to TRBD1. The CDR3 extends over 17 amino acids. Germline CDR1 and CDR2: SGHTA and FQGNSA. V lost 5 bases, J lost 0 bases, and 11 bases stayed unmatched. CDR3 in amino acids: CASSTRGGQGSSYEQYF. The CDR3 DNA is TGTGCCAGCAGCACCCGAGGCGGACAGGGGAGCTCCTACGAGCAGTACTTC.

As concerns this clonotype: It differs at one base from a far larger clone, so likely a read error. This chain links TRBV28 with TRBJ2-1; D possibly corresponds to TRBD2 (5 bases). The germline gives CDR1 MDHEN, CDR2 SYDVKM. The V and J ends lost 6 bases and 10 bases respectively, with 22 bases between them. The CDR3 contains 15 residues. DNA of the CDR3: TGTGCCAGCAGGAGAGCGGTGGCATTAACCTACGAGCAGTTCTTC. The encoded protein is CASRRAVALTYEQFF.

By its share, this clonotype is medium-sized. The chain joins TRBV5-1 to TRBJ2-7; TRBD2 matches at 8 bases. Germline values: CDR1 SGHRS, CDR2 YFSETQ. V shed 0 bases and J 5 bases; nucleotides not matched to a gene: 7. This CDR3 spans 15 amino acids. The CDR3 reads CASSLGNSGINEQYF. For the CDR3, the DNA is TGCGCCAGCAGCTTGGGTAATAGCGGGATCAACGAGCAGTACTTC.

Comment on this clonotype: With a far larger clone one base away, a read error is the likely cause. V usage is TRBV7-9 and J usage is TRBJ2-7, with 7 bases lining up with TRBD2. The CDR3 has 14 amino acids. Germline CDR1 reads SEHNR; CDR2 reads FQNEAQ (reference sequence). V trimming: 2 bases; J trimming: 6 bases; junction bases outside the gene matches: 7. The CDR3 nucleotides read TGTGCCAGCAGCTTATGGGCGGGAGAGGCCGAGCAGTACTTC. It encodes CASSLWAGEAEQYF.